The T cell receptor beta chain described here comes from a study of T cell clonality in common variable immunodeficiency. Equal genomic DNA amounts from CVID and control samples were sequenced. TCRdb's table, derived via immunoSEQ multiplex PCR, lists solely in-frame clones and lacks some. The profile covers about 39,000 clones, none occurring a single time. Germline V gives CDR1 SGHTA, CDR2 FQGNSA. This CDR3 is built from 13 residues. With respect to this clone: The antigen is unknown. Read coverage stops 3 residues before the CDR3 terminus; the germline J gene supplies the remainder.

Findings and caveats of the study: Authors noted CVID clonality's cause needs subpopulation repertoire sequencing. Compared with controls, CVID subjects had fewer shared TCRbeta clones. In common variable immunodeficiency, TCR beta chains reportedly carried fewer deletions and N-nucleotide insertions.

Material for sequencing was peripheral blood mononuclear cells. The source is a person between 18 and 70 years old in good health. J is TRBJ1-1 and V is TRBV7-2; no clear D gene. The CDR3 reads CASSSGDKNIAFF. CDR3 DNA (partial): TGTGCCAGCAGCTCCGGGGATAAAAACATT.